This T cell receptor beta chain was identified in a study of blood T cell repertoires in COVID-19. Across the whole study: Collection of acute and convalescent COVID-19 samples took place in the United States, Italy and Spain.

How the authors handled the data: By means of reference gene primer amplification, nucleated cell counts were estimated. The assay was immunoSEQ multiplex PCR, and TCRdb's table has in-frame clones only and misses some. The V and J calls and clone size are taken from that table; D and trimming were inferred from the DNA. This table holds around 200,000 clones, about 86% found once. Germline-derived CDR1 and CDR2 are LGHDT and YNNKEL (reference sequence). CDR3 size: 19 residues. J lost 0 bases, V lost 0 bases, and 10 bases had no gene match. The sequenced material came from peripheral blood. The source of this sequence is a woman of 80 years or more in a cohort sampled during active or convalescent COVID-19. The rearrangement links TRBV3-1 (or the pseudogene TRBV3-2) to TRBJ2-1; TRBD1 matches 8 bases. CDR3 region: CASSQDRAGGFNSYNEQFF. The CDR3 DNA reads as TGTGCCAGCAGCCAAGATAGGGCAGGGGGCTTTAACTCCTACAATGAGCAGTTCTTC.